This T cell receptor beta chain stems from a study of cytomegalovirus exposure and HLA in healthy donors. This CDR3 spans 13 amino acids. Germline loops: CDR1 SGHAT, CDR2 FQNNGV. Trimming pared 4 bases from V and 2 bases from J, leaving 9 bases between. Primers for the PCR totalled 60 Vbeta and 13 Jbeta. Profiling relied on immunoSEQ multiplex PCR, and the TCRdb table lists in-frame clones only, not all of them. The profile shows some 120,000 clones, more than 9% of them singletons. The sequenced material came from PBMCs. This sequence joins TRBV11-2 and TRBJ2-7; tentatively, D is TRBD1 (5 bases). The TCR was taken from a woman under 30 in good health and CMV-seropositive. Written as DNA, the CDR3 is TGTGCCAGCAGCTCCGCAGGGACCTACGAGCAGTACTTC. It yields the protein CASSSAGTYEQYF.